This TCR beta chain emerged from a study of T cell repertoires in aging, cancer and after chemotherapy. Study as a whole: The full dataset contained roughly 8.8 million TCR reads. Overall study findings and caveats: In cancer patients, declining TCR diversity with age involved lost richness and lost evenness. Hematological cancer patients had lymphoid organ infiltration that may impair thymic emigration or T cell expansion.

Amplification of TCR beta used genomic DNA extracted from peripheral blood. TRB rearrangements spanning V, D and J were amplified using mixed TRB-A/B primers. MiXCR was run by TCRdb on the multiplex PCR reads, yielding one entry per CDR3 protein. The table records about 9,000 distinct CDR3 sequences, roughly a quarter of them present only once. This clonotype is labeled medium-sized. Its antigen is unidentified. CDR1 and CDR2 from the germline V gene are SGHRS and YFSETQ. With 3 bases clipped from V and 6 bases from J, the junction kept 9 bases outside the gene matches. This CDR3 contains 15 residues. V usage is TRBV5-1 and J usage is TRBJ2-3; 8 nucleotides align to TRBD2. The TCR sequence derives from a human donor with a blood cancer. The donor label of this sample is uncertain. The specimen was blood. The CDR3 DNA reads TGCGCCAGCAGCTCGACGGGGGGGTCTGTGGATACGCAGTATTTT. Protein sequence: CASSSTGGSVDTQYF.